One and the same sample provided the 7 T cell receptor beta chains below, sequenced in a study of early T cells in non-severe SARS-CoV-2 infection. Each CDR3 protein gets one entry after TCRdb re-called the 5' RACE reads with MiXCR. This table has tens of thousands of distinct CDR3 sequences, 3.9% appearing once. Sequencing used whole blood. These TCRs come from an adult who was a healthcare worker with PCR-confirmed SARS-CoV-2 infection or an uninfected control (not recorded which).

This clonotype has at least ten counts. The chain has TRBV6-2 or TRBV6-3 and TRBJ2-1; a possible D gene is TRBD2 (7 bases). The germline V and J ends were trimmed by 6 bases and 3 bases, with 18 bases remaining between them. The germline CDR1 and CDR2 sequences are MNHEY and SVGEGT. The CDR3 is 16 amino acids. The CDR3 nucleotides read TGTGCCAGCAGGGAGATGGGGGCGGGAGACTACAATGAGCAGTTCTTC. Translated, it gives CASREMGAGDYNEQFF.

This clonotype has at least ten counts. CDR3 nucleotide sequence: TGTGCCAGCAGCTCCCAACTGCTTTCCTGGACAGGGGAGGTTTTGAGCACTGAAGCTTTCTTT. It is translated as CASSSQLLSWTGEVLSTEAFF. V usage is TRBV13 and J usage is TRBJ1-1; TRBD1 matches at 9 bases. CDR3 size: 21 residues. V shed 4 bases, J shed 4 bases, and the junction held 25 bases outside the gene matches. The germline V gene encodes CDR1 PRHDT and CDR2 FYEKMQ (reference sequence).

In its sample, this clonotype was seen many times. V gene TRBV11-2 combines with J gene TRBJ2-1, with 8 positions matching TRBD1. Germline loops: CDR1 SGHAT, CDR2 FQNNGV. This CDR3 contains 14 residues. The V segment lost 7 bases and the J segment 5 bases; nucleotides outside the gene matches: 7. The CDR3 loop is CASTHRGVNNEQFF. In DNA form, the CDR3 reads TGTGCCAGCACCCACAGGGGGGTTAACAATGAGCAGTTCTTC.

This clonotype was seen many times. The chain has TRBV11-3 and TRBJ2-3; TRBD2 matches 7 bases. The CDR3 loop spans 12 amino acids. CDR1 and CDR2 from the germline V gene are SGHNT and YENEEA. J gave up 1 base and V 9 bases, and 1 base lay outside the gene matches. CDR3 DNA: TGTGCCAGAACTAGCGGCACAGATACGCAGTATTTT. Residues: CARTSGTDTQYF.

This clonotype has at least ten counts. The rearrangement joins TRBV2 to TRBJ1-1, with D tentatively TRBD1 (6 bases). CDR3 size: 15 residues. V lost 3 bases and J 6 bases, leaving 17 bases between the germline ends. Germline V gene data show CDR1 as SNHLY and CDR2 as FYNNEI. The CDR3: CASSESAGAGAEAFF. CDR3 DNA sequence: TGTGCCAGCAGTGAGTCGGCAGGGGCAGGAGCTGAAGCTTTCTTT.

This clonotype was recorded many times. The chain combines TRBV9 with TRBJ2-7; no clear D gene. The CDR3 is 15 amino acids. The V gene lost 1 base and the J gene lost 6 bases, with 17 bases spanning the gap. Germline values: CDR1 SGDLS, CDR2 YYNGEE. Here the CDR3 reads CASSVLQNHGSEQYF. The CDR3, as DNA: TGTGCCAGCAGCGTACTCCAGAACCACGGATCCGAGCAGTACTTC.

This clonotype was detected many times. The CDR3 DNA is TGTGCCAGCAGTTTCAACCTTTGGGGTTTCAGCAATCAGCCCCAGCATTTT. This sequence encodes CASSFNLWGFSNQPQHF. The J gene is TRBJ1-5, the V gene TRBV28; D not resolved. Germline CDR1 and CDR2: MDHEN and SYDVKM. V was clipped by 3 bases and J by 1 base, with 16 bases between them. The CDR3 covers 17 residues. The whole variable domain, filled in from reference TRBV28 and TRBJ1-5, reads DVKVTQSSRYLVKRTGEKVFLECVQDMDHENMFWYRQDPGLGLRLIYFSYDVKMKEKGDIPEGYSVSREKKERFSLILESASTNQTSMYLCASSFNLWGFSNQPQHFGDGTRLSIL.